A selection of T cell receptor beta chains follows, all from one sample in a study. TCRdb re-analysed the RT-PCR reads in MiXCR, keeping a single row per CDR3 protein. Among hundreds of thousands of distinct CDR3 sequences, approximately 14% were seen once, and the ten largest hold 3.6%. The specimen sequenced was memory CD4+ T cells from blood. These TCRs come from a female donor in good health, serving as a healthy control. The CDR3 runs from the conserved cysteine through the conserved F or W. A D gene is named only where the DNA matches it firmly. Clone size is stated in some rows and not others, as once, few, many or a class when expanded.

size	D	V	J	CDR3	DNA
many	TRBD2	TRBV5-1	TRBJ2-1	CASSLALAGGPNEQFF	TGCGCCAGCAGCTTGGCCTTGGCGGGAGGGCCCAATGAGCAGTTCTTC
NA	TRBD1	TRBV4-2	TRBJ2-7	CASGKLGQGSYEQYF	TGTGCCAGCGGGAAGTTGGGACAGGGCTCCTACGAGCAGTACTTC
many	NA	TRBV6-5	TRBJ2-2	CASSSWTDLTGELFF	TGTGCCAGCAGCTCTTGGACAGACCTCACCGGGGAGCTGTTTTTT
few	TRBD1	TRBV29-1	TRBJ1-5	CSVVVKGADGNQPQHF	TGCAGCGTTGTGGTCAAGGGGGCGGACGGTAATCAGCCCCAGCATTTT
few	NA	TRBV28	TRBJ2-4	CASSPNLGQQAKNIQYF	TGTGCCAGCAGCCCTAACTTGGGACAACAAGCCAAAAACATTCAGTACTTC
NA	NA	TRBV3-1	TRBJ2-5	CASSQGTVSQETQYF	TGTGCCAGCAGCCAAGGGACCGTATCCCAAGAGACCCAGTACTTC
few	NA	TRBV7-2	TRBJ2-3	CASSSGLFGSDTQYF	TGTGCCAGCAGCTCCGGACTATTTGGGTCAGATACGCAGTATTTT
NA	NA	TRBV6-5	TRBJ1-1	CASQGRMNTEAFF	TGTGCCTCTCAGGGACGGATGAACACTGAAGCTTTCTTT
many	NA	TRBV29-1	TRBJ2-7	CSPGGGLDYEQYF	TGCAGCCCCGGTGGGGGACTCGACTACGAGCAGTACTTC
NA	TRBD1	TRBV7-9	TRBJ2-3	CASSLSLAGGTQYF	TGTGCCAGCAGCTTATCATTAGCAGGGGGTACGCAGTATTTT
NA	NA	TRBV6-5	TRBJ2-3	CASRGTSDTQYF	TGTGCCAGCAGGGGAACCTCAGATACGCAGTATTTT
NA	NA	TRBV5-1	TRBJ1-1	CASSLQSRPYTEAFF	TGCGCCAGCAGCTTGCAATCCCGACCTTACACTGAAGCTTTCTTT
many	NA	TRBV20-1	TRBJ2-2	CSARGTPNTGELFF	TGCAGTGCTAGAGGGACACCAAACACCGGGGAGCTGTTTTTT
few	NA	TRBV2	TRBJ1-5	CASSESGFSNQPQHF	TGTGCCAGCAGTGAATCGGGTTTTAGCAATCAGCCCCAGCATTTT
NA	NA	TRBV12-3/TRBV12-4	TRBJ2-3	CASSPFLARERTQYF	TGTGCCAGCAGTCCCTTCCTCGCGCGGGAACGGACGCAGTATTTT
few	TRBD2	TRBV6-2/TRBV6-3	TRBJ2-7	CASSRREYEQYF	TGTGCCAGCAGTCGGCGGGAGTACGAGCAGTACTTC
NA	NA	TRBV7-2	TRBJ2-7	CASSFSTSSYEQYF	TGTGCCAGCAGCTTTTCGACAAGCTCCTACGAGCAGTACTTC
few	TRBD2	TRBV20-1	TRBJ2-1	CSAPPAGGPNEQFF	TGCAGTGCCCCGCCAGCGGGAGGTCCCAATGAGCAGTTCTTC
NA	NA	TRBV11-2	TRBJ2-5	CASSPTRRDETQYF	TGTGCCAGCAGCCCCACGAGAAGGGATGAGACCCAGTACTTC
NA	NA	TRBV6-6	TRBJ2-4	CASSYVQAGSAKNIQYF	TGTGCCAGCAGTTACGTTCAGGCCGGGTCAGCCAAAAACATTCAGTACTTC
NA	NA	TRBV18	TRBJ1-2	CASSPAARGGDYGYTF	TGTGCCAGCTCCCCCGCGGCACGGGGTGGCGACTATGGCTACACCTTC
NA	NA	TRBV7-2	TRBJ2-2	CASSLLYGGVTGELFF	TGTGCCAGCAGCTTACTCTATGGAGGGGTCACCGGGGAGCTGTTTTTT
few	TRBD1	TRBV7-9	TRBJ1-1	CASSQRQGKNTEAFF	TGTGCCAGCAGCCAGAGACAGGGGAAGAACACTGAAGCTTTCTTT
NA	TRBD2	TRBV7-3	TRBJ2-1	CASSTLGGSLHEQFF	TGTGCCAGCAGCACCTTAGGCGGGAGTCTCCATGAGCAGTTCTTC
many	NA	TRBV29-1	TRBJ2-5	CSVVKQQETQYF	TGCAGCGTTGTAAAACAGCAAGAGACCCAGTACTTC
NA	TRBD1	TRBV7-2	TRBJ2-4	CASSLQRGLAKNIQYF	TGTGCCAGCAGCTTACAGAGGGGGCTAGCCAAAAACATTCAGTACTTC
NA	NA	TRBV29-1	TRBJ1-2	CSGSGGKLSDGYTF	TGCAGCGGGAGCGGAGGGAAACTTTCCGATGGCTACACCTTC
many	NA	TRBV27	TRBJ2-7	CASSSPRGSSYEQYF	TGTGCCAGCAGTTCCCCTAGAGGGAGCTCCTACGAGCAGTACTTC
NA	NA	TRBV14	TRBJ2-6	CASSQDRSRANVLTF	TGTGCCAGCAGCCAAGATCGCTCGAGGGCCAACGTCCTGACTTTC
few	TRBD1	TRBV10-3	TRBJ1-3	CAISESVEGASGNTIYF	TGTGCCATCAGTGAGTCAGTAGAGGGGGCTTCTGGAAACACCATATATTTT
NA	TRBD1	TRBV28	TRBJ1-4	CASSPPQGENEKLFF	TGTGCCAGCAGTCCGCCACAGGGGGAGAATGAAAAACTGTTTTTT
NA	NA	TRBV24-1	TRBJ2-1	CATSPAPGNSYNEQFF	TGTGCCACCAGTCCGGCTCCCGGGAACTCCTACAATGAGCAGTTCTTC
few	TRBD1	TRBV7-9	TRBJ1-1	CASSSDRGLYTEAFF	TGTGCCAGCAGCTCGGACAGGGGGCTGTACACTGAAGCTTTCTTT
NA	NA	TRBV7-2	TRBJ2-3	CASTMTGEAQYF	TGTGCCAGCACCATGACAGGTGAGGCGCAGTATTTT
NA	NA	TRBV12-3/TRBV12-4	TRBJ1-2	CASSLSGEYGYTF	TGTGCCAGCAGTTTGTCCGGGGAGTATGGCTACACCTTC
few	NA	TRBV7-2	TRBJ2-7	CASSYHRQLPYEQYF	TGTGCCAGCAGCTACCACCGACAGTTACCTTACGAGCAGTACTTC
NA	NA	TRBV5-1	TRBJ2-7	CASKRDWISYEQYF	TGCGCCAGCAAACGGGACTGGATTTCCTACGAGCAGTACTTC
NA	NA	TRBV5-1	TRBJ1-2	CASSLDPAYSELGGYTF	TGCGCCAGCAGCTTGGATCCTGCGTACAGTGAATTGGGTGGCTACACCTTC
few	TRBD1	TRBV6-2/TRBV6-3	TRBJ1-5	CASSYAPGQGIRSNQPQHF	TGTGCCAGCAGTTACGCACCGGGACAGGGGATAAGGAGCAATCAGCCCCAGCATTTT
NA	TRBD1	TRBV6-6	TRBJ1-1	CASSSATGAGTEAFF	TGTGCCAGCAGTTCCGCCACAGGGGCGGGGACTGAAGCTTTCTTT
NA	TRBD2	TRBV20-1	TRBJ2-3	CSARPRTSGSTDTQYF	TGCAGTGCTAGACCTAGGACTAGCGGTAGCACAGATACGCAGTATTTT
NA	NA	TRBV20-1	TRBJ1-2	CSARDRKGTDYGYTF	TGCAGTGCTAGAGATCGAAAGGGGACGGACTATGGCTACACCTTC
few	NA	TRBV2	TRBJ1-1	CASSAGPDWTEAFF	TGTGCCAGCAGTGCTGGGCCTGATTGGACTGAAGCTTTCTTT
NA	TRBD1	TRBV2	TRBJ1-1	CASSKQGVEAFF	TGTGCCAGCAGTAAACAGGGGGTTGAAGCTTTCTTT
NA	NA	TRBV5-8	TRBJ2-2	CASSPPKLTGELFF	TGTGCCAGCAGCCCCCCAAAGTTAACCGGGGAGCTGTTTTTT
NA	NA	TRBV20-1	TRBJ2-5	CSARDQRGQQETQYF	TGCAGTGCTAGGGACCAGCGGGGACAACAAGAGACCCAGTACTTC
NA	NA	TRBV7-3	TRBJ2-5	CASSFGTLETQYF	TGTGCCAGCAGCTTCGGGACGTTGGAGACCCAGTACTTC
few	NA	TRBV11-2	TRBJ2-1	CASSPLRGRGPNEQFF	TGTGCCAGCAGCCCTTTGCGTGGTCGGGGACCCAATGAGCAGTTCTTC
NA	NA	TRBV18	TRBJ1-3	CASSPWSLGNTIYF	TGTGCCAGCTCACCTTGGAGTCTTGGAAACACCATATATTTT
few	NA	TRBV20-1	TRBJ2-3	CSATDMSTDTQYF	TGCAGTGCAACTGATATGAGCACAGATACGCAGTATTTT
NA	TRBD2	TRBV4-3	TRBJ2-1	CASSHLSGVAGSNEQFF	TGCGCCAGCAGCCACCTTTCGGGAGTAGCGGGGTCCAATGAGCAGTTCTTC
NA	NA	TRBV7-2	TRBJ1-2	CASSPRTVTRNYGYTF	TGTGCCAGCAGCCCCCGGACAGTCACTCGCAACTATGGCTACACCTTC
many	NA	TRBV18	TRBJ1-1	CASSPGLDTEAFF	TGTGCCAGCTCACCAGGCCTCGACACTGAAGCTTTCTTT
many	NA	TRBV5-1	TRBJ2-1	CASARASRGEQFF	TGCGCCAGCGCCCGGGCGAGTAGAGGTGAGCAGTTCTTC
NA	TRBD2	TRBV6-5	TRBJ2-1	CASSYSTGGGEQFF	TGTGCCAGCAGTTACTCGACGGGGGGAGGTGAGCAGTTCTTC
few	NA	TRBV4-3	TRBJ2-5	CARGGAAREAQYF	TGCGCCAGGGGGGGGGCCGCCAGAGAGGCCCAGTACTTC
many	NA	TRBV5-6	TRBJ2-5	CASSPAGSRETQYF	TGTGCCAGCAGCCCTGCAGGGTCGAGGGAGACCCAGTACTTC
NA	NA	TRBV7-6	TRBJ2-3	CASSLGGYGSDTQYF	TGTGCCAGCAGCTTAGGGGGTTACGGGTCAGATACGCAGTATTTT
NA	TRBD2	TRBV20-1	TRBJ2-7	CSAPLPAGGREQYF	TGCAGTGCTCCCCTCCCAGCGGGAGGGAGGGAGCAGTACTTC
NA	NA	TRBV3-1	TRBJ1-3	CASSRYSYSGNTIYF	TGTGCCAGCAGCCGGTACAGCTACTCTGGAAACACCATATATTTT